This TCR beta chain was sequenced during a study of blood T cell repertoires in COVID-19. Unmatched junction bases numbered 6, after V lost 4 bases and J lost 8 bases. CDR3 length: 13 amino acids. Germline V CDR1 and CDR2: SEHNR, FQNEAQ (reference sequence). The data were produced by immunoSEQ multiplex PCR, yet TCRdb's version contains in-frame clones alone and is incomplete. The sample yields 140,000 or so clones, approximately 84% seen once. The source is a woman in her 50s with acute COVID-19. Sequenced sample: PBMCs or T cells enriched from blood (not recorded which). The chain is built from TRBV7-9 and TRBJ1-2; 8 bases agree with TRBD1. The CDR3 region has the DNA TGTGCCAGCAGCTCCCAGGGGGCCGGAGGCTACACCTTC. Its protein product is CASSSQGAGGYTF.